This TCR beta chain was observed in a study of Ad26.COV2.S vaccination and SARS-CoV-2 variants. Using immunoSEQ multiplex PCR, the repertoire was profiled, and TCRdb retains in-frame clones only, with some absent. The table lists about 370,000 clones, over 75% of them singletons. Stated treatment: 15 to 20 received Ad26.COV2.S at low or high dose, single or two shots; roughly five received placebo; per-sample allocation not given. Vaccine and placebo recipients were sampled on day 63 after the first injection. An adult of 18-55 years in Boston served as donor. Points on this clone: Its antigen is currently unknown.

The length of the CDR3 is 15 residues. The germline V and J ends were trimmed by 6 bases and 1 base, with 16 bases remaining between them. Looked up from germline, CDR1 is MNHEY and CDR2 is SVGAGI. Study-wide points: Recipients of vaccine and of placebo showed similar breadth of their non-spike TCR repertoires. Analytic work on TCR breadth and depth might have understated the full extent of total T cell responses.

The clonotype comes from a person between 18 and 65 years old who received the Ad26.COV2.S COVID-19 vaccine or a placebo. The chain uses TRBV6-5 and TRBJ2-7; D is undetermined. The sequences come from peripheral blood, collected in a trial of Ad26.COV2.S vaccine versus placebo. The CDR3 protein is CASRVDAIPSYEQYF. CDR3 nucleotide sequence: TGTGCCAGCAGAGTGGACGCCATACCTTCCTACGAGCAGTACTTC.